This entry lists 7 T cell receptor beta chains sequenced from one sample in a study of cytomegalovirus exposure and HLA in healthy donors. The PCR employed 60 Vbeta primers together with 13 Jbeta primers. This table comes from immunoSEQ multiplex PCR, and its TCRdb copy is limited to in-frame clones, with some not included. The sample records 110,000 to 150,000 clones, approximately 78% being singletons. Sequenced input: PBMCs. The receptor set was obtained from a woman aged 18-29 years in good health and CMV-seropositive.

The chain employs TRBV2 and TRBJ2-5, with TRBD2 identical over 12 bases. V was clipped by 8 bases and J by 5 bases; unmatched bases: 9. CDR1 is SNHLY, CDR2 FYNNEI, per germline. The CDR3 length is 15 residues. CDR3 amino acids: CASEGQGLAGETQYF. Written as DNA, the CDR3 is TGTGCCAGCGAGGGGCAAGGACTAGCGGGGGAGACCCAGTACTTC. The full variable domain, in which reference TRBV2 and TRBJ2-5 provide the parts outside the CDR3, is EPEVTQTPSHQVTQMGQEVILRCVPISNHLYFYWYRQILGQKVEFLVSFYNNEISEKSEIFDDQFSVERPDGSNFTLKIRSTKLEDSAMYFCASEGQGLAGETQYFGPGTRLLVL.

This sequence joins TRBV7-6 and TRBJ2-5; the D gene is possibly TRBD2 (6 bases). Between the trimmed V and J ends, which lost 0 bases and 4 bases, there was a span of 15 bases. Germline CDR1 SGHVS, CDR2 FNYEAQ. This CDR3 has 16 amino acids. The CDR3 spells CASSLALGGSGETQYF. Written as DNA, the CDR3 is TGTGCCAGCAGCTTAGCCCTCGGAGGGTCGGGAGAGACCCAGTACTTC.

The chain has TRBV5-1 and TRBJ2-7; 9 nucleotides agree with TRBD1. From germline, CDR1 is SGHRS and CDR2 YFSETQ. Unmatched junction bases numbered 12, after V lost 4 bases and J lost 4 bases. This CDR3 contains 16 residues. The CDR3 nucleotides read TGCGCCAGCAGCCAAAGACCGGGACAGGGAACGTACGAGCAGTACTTC. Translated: CASSQRPGQGTYEQYF. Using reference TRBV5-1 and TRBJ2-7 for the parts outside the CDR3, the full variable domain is KAGVTQTPRYLIKTRGQQVTLSCSPISGHRSVSWYQQTPGQGLQFLFEYFSETQRNKGNFPGRFSGRQFSNSRSEMNVSTLELGDSALYLCASSQRPGQGTYEQYFGPGTRLTVT.

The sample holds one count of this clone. The CDR3 loop reads CASSYPQVNTEAFF. The CDR3 coding sequence is TGTGCCAGCAGTTACCCACAGGTGAACACTGAAGCTTTCTTT. The chain links TRBV6-6 to TRBJ1-1; a weak D match, TRBD1 (5 bases). V dropped 2 bases and J dropped 0 bases, with 7 bases sitting between them. The CDR3 is 14 residues long. Germline lookup yields CDR1 MNHNY and CDR2 SVGAGI (reference sequence).

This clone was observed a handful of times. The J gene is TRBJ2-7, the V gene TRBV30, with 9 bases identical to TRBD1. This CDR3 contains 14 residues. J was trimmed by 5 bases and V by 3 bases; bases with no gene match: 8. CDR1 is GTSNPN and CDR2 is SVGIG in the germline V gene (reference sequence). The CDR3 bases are TGTGCCTGGAGGCCGGGACAGGGTATGGACGAGCAGTACTTC. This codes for CAWRPGQGMDEQYF.

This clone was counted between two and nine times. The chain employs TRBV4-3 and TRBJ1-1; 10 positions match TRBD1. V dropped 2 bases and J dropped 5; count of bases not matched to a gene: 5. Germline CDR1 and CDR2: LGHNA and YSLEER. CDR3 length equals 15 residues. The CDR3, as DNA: TGCGCCAGCAGCCAACGACAGGGGGCAGGAACTGAAGCTTTCTTT. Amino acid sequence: CASSQRQGAGTEAFF.

Written as DNA, the CDR3 is TGTGCCACCAGCAGTTGGGACATACCCTTAGGGAACACTGAAGCTTTCTTT. Translated: CATSSWDIPLGNTEAFF. The V gene is TRBV15, the J gene TRBJ1-1; tentatively, D is TRBD1 (6 bases). V lost 3 bases and J 1 base, leaving 18 bases between the germline ends. Germline V gene lookup returns CDR1 LNHNV and CDR2 YYDKDF (reference sequence). The CDR3 extends over 17 amino acids.